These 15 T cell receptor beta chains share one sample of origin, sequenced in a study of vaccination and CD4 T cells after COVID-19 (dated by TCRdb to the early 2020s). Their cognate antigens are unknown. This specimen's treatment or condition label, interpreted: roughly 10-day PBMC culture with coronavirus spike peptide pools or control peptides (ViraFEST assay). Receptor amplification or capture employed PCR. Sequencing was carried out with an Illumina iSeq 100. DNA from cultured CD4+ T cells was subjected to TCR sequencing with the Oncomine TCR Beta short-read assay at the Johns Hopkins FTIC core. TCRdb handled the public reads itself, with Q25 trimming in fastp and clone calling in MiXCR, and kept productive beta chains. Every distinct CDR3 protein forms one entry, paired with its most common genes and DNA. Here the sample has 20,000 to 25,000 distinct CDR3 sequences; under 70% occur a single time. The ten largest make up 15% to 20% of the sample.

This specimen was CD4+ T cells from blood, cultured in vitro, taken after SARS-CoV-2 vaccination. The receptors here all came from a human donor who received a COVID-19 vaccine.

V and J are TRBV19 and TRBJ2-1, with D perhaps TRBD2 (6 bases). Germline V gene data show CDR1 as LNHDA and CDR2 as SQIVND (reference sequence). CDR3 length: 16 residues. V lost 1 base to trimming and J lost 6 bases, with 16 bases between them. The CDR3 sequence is CASSIVGGIGFNEQFF. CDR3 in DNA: TGTGCCAGTAGTATAGTCGGGGGTATTGGATTCAATGAGCAGTTCTTC.

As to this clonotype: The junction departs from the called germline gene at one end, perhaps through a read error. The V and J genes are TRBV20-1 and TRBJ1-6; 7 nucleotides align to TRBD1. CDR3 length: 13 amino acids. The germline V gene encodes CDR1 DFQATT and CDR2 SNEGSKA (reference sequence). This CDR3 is CSAMGTANSSLHF. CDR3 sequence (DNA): TGCAGTGCCATGGGGACAGCCAATTCATCCCTCCACTTT.

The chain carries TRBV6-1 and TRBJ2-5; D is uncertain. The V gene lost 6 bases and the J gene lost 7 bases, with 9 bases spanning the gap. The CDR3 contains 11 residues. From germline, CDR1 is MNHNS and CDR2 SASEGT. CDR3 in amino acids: CASRLVGTQYF. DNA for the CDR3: TGTGCCAGCAGGCTGGTGGGGACCCAGTACTTC.

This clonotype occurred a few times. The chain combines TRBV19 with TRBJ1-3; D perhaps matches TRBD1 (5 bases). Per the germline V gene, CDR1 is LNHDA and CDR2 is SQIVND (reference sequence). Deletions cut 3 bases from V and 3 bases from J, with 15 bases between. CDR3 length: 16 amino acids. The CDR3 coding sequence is TGTGCCAGTAGTATCCGTACCGAGGGACTTGGAAACACCATATATTTT. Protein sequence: CASSIRTEGLGNTIYF. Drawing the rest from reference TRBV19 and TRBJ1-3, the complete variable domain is DGGITQSPKYLFRKEGQNVTLSCEQNLNHDAMYWYRQDPGQGLRLIYYSQIVNDFQKGDIAEGYSVSREKKESFPLTVTSAQKNPTAFYLCASSIRTEGLGNTIYFGEGSWLTVV.

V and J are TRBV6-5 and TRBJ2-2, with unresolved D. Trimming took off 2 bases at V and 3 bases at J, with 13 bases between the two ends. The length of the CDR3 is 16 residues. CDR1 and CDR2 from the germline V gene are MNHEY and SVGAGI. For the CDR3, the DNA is TGTGCCAGCAGTTACGGGCGCGATAGGTACACCGGGGAGCTGTTTTTT. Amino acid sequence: CASSYGRDRYTGELFF.

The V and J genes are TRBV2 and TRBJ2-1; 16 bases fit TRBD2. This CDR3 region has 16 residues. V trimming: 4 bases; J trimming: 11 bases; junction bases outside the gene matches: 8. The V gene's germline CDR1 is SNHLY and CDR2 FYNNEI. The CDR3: CASSVPGLAGGGKQFF. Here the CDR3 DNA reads TGTGCCAGCAGTGTACCGGGACTAGCGGGGGGGGGGAAGCAGTTCTTC.

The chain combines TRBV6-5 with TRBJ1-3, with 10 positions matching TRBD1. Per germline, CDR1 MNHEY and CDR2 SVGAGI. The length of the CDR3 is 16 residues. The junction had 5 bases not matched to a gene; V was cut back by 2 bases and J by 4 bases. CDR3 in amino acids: CASSYLPGQGGNTIYF. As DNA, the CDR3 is TGTGCCAGCAGTTACCTCCCGGGACAGGGGGGAAACACCATATATTTT.

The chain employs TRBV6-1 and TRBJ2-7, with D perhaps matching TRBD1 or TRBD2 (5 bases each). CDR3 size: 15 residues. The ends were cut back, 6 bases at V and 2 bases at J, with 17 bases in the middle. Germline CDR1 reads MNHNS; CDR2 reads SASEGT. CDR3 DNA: TGTGCCAGCAGCCCCGACGGAGGCAGGGCCTACGAGCAGTACTTC. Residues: CASSPDGGRAYEQYF.

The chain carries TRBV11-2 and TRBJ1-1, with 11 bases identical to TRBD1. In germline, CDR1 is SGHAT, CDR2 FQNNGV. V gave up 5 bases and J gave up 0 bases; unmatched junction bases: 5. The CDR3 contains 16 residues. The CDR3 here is CASSPWTGGMNTEAFF. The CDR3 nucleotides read TGTGCCAGCAGCCCTTGGACAGGGGGCATGAACACTGAAGCTTTCTTT.

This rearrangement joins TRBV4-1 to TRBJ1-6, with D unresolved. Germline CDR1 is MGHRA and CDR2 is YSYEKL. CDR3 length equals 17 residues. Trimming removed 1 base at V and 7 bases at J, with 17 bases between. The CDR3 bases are TGCGCCAGCAGCCAAGCGGTGCGAGGGTTAGACAATTCACCCCTCCACTTT. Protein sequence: CASSQAVRGLDNSPLHF.

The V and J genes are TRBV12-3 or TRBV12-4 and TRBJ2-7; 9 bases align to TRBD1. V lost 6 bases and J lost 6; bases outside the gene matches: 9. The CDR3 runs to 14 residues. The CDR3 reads CASRASGQGSEQYF. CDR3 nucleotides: TGTGCCAGCAGGGCCTCGGGACAGGGTTCCGAGCAGTACTTC.

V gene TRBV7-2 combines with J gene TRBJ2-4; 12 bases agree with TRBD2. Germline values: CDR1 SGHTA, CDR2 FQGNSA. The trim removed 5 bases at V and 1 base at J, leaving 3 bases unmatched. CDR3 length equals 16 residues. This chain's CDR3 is CASSMTSGGAKNIQYF. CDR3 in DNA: TGTGCCAGCAGCATGACTAGCGGGGGTGCCAAAAACATTCAGTACTTC.

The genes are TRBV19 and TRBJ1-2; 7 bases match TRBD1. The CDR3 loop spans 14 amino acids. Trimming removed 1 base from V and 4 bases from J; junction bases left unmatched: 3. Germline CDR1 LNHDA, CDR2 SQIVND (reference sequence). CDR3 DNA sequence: TGTGCCAGTAGTATAGGTTCAGGGGGCTATGGCTACACCTTC. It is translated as CASSIGSGGYGYTF.

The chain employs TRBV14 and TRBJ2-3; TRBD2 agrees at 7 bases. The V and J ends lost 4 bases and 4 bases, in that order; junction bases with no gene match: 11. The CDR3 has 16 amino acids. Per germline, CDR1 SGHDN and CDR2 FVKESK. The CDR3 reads CASSPNWVAGADTQYF. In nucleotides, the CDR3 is TGTGCCAGCAGCCCCAACTGGGTGGCGGGGGCAGATACGCAGTATTTT. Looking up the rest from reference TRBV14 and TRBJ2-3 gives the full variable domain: EAGVTQFPSHSVIEKGQTVTLRCDPISGHDNLYWYRRVMGKEIKFLLHFVKESKQDESGMPNNRFLAERTGGTYSTLKVQPAELEDSGVYFCASSPNWVAGADTQYFGPGTRLTVL.

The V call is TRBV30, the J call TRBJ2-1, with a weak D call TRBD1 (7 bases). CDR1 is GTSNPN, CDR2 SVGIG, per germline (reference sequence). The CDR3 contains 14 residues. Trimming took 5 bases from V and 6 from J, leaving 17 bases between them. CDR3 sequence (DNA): TGTGCCTGGGGAGCAGGGGGGCCGGTCAATGAGCAGTTCTTC. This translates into CAWGAGGPVNEQFF. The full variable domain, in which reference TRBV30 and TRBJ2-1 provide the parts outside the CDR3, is SQTIHQWPATLVQPVGSPLSLECTVEGTSNPNLYWYRQAAGRGLQLLFYSVGIGQISSEVPQNLSASRPQDRQFILSSKKLLLSDSGFYLCAWGAGGPVNEQFFGPGTRLTVL.